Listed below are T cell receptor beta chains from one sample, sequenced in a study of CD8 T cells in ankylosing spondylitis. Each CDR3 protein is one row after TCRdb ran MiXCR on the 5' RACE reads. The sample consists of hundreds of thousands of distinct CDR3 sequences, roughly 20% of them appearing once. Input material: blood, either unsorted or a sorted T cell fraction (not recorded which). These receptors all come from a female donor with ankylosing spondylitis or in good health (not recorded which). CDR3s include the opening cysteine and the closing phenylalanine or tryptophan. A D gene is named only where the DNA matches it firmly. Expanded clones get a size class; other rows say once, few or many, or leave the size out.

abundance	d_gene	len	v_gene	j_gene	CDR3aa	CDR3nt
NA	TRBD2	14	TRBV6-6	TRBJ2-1	CASTSGSTYNEQFF	TGTGCCAGTACTAGCGGGAGTACCTACAATGAGCAGTTCTTC
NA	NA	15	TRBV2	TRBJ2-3	CATSRSGASTDTQYF	TGTGCCACCTCAAGGTCGGGCGCAAGCACAGATACGCAGTATTTT
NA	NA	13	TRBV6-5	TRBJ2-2	CASSYSRGRELFF	TGTGCCAGCAGTTACTCGAGGGGGAGGGAGCTGTTTTTT
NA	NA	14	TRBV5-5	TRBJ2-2	CASGDRSNTGELFF	TGTGCCAGCGGTGACAGGTCAAACACCGGGGAGCTGTTTTTT
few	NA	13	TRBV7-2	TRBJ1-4	CASTRATNEKLFF	TGTGCCAGCACCAGGGCAACTAATGAAAAACTGTTTTTT
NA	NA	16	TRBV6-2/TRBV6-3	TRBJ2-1	CASSYEGKGSYNEQFF	TGTGCCAGCAGTTATGAGGGGAAAGGGAGTTACAATGAGCAGTTCTTC
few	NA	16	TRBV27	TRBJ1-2	CASSWTGGPSNYGYTF	TGTGCCAGCAGTTGGACGGGCGGGCCTTCTAACTATGGCTACACCTTC
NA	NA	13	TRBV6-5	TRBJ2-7	CASSYRELTEQYF	TGTGCCAGCAGTTACCGGGAGTTAACCGAGCAGTACTTC
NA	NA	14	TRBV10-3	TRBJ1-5	CAISTGTNNQPQHF	TGTGCCATCAGTACAGGAACTAACAATCAGCCCCAGCATTTT
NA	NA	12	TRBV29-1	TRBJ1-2	CSVERGAADYTF	TGCAGCGTTGAAAGAGGGGCCGCTGACTACACCTTC
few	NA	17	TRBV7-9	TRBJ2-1	CASSLPTGLSSYNEQFF	TGTGCCAGCAGCTTACCAACAGGGCTCAGCTCCTACAATGAGCAGTTCTTC
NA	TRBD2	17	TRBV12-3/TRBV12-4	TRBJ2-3	CASSWIAGGLLTDTQYF	TGTGCCAGCAGCTGGATAGCGGGAGGGCTATTAACAGATACGCAGTATTTT
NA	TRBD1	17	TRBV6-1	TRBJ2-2	CASSRGGQGPNTGELFF	TGTGCCAGCAGCCGAGGTGGACAGGGTCCGAACACCGGGGAGCTGTTTTTT
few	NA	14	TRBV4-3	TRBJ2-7	CASSSDRFSYEQYF	TGCGCCAGCAGCTCAGACAGGTTCTCCTACGAGCAGTACTTC
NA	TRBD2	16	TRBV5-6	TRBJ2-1	CASSFLEREERGEQFF	TGTGCCAGCAGCTTCCTGGAGCGGGAGGAACGTGGTGAGCAGTTCTTC
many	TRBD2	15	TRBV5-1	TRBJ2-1	CASSLGTSGTGEQFF	TGCGCCAGCAGCTTGGGGACTAGCGGGACTGGAGAGCAGTTCTTC
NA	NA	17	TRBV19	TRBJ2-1	CASSIAFRGSSYNEQFF	TGTGCCAGTAGTATAGCATTCCGGGGGAGCTCCTACAATGAGCAGTTCTTC
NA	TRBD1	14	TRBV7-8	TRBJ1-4	CASRADRGREKLFF	TGTGCCAGCAGGGCGGACAGGGGGAGAGAAAAACTGTTTTTT
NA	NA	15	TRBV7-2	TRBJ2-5	CASSLMPAGDETQYF	TGTGCCAGCAGCTTAATGCCTGCGGGCGATGAGACCCAGTACTTC
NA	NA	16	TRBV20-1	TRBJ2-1	CSATQSSASSYNEQFF	TGCAGTGCTACTCAATCTAGCGCAAGCTCCTACAATGAGCAGTTCTTC
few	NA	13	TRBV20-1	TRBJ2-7	CSARADRTYEQYF	TGCAGTGCTAGAGCGGACCGAACCTACGAGCAGTACTTC
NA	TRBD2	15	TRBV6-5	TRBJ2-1	CASSNLERELDEQFF	TGTGCCAGCAGTAACCTAGAGCGGGAGTTAGATGAGCAGTTCTTC
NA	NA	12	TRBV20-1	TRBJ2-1	CSARSFVDEQFF	TGCAGTGCTAGATCATTCGTGGATGAGCAGTTCTTC
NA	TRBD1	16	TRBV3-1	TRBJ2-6	CASSLLQGNGANVLTF	TGTGCCAGCAGCTTGTTACAGGGGAACGGGGCCAACGTCCTGACTTTC
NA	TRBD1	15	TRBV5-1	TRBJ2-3	CASSTGQASTDTQYF	TGCGCCAGCAGCACGGGACAGGCCAGCACAGATACGCAGTATTTT
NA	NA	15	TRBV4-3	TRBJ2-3	CASSQEWVGTDTQYF	TGCGCCAGCAGCCAAGAGTGGGTTGGGACAGATACGCAGTATTTT
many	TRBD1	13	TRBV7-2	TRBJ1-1	CASSSHRGTEAFF	TGTGCCAGCAGCTCGCACAGGGGGACTGAAGCTTTCTTT
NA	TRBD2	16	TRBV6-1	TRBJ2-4	CASSDGGSGAKNIQYF	TGTGCCAGCAGTGACGGCGGGAGTGGGGCCAAAAACATTCAGTACTTC
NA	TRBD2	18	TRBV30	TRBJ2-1	CAWSNDALSSGGYNEQFF	TGTGCCTGGAGTAATGACGCCCTTTCTAGCGGGGGTTACAATGAGCAGTTCTTC
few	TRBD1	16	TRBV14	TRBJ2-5	CASSRIIDRGRETQYF	TGTGCCAGCAGCCGGATTATCGACAGGGGGCGAGAGACCCAGTACTTC
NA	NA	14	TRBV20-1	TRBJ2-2	CSAGGTADPGELFF	TGCAGTGCAGGGGGGACTGCCGACCCCGGGGAGCTGTTTTTT
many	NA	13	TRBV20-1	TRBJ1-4	CSADERVEGKLFF	TGCAGTGCTGACGAACGAGTTGAGGGAAAACTGTTTTTT
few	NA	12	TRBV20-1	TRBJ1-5	CSARPRNQPQHF	TGCAGTGCTAGACCCAGGAATCAGCCCCAGCATTTT
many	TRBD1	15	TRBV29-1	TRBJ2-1	CSVPGTGSFYNEQFF	TGCAGCGTCCCAGGGACAGGTTCTTTTTACAATGAGCAGTTCTTC
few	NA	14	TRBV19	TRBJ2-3	CASSFGGRADTQYF	TGTGCCAGTAGTTTTGGCGGGCGGGCAGATACGCAGTATTTT
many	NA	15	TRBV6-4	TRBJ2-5	CASSAPTRPRETQYF	TGTGCCAGCAGTGCTCCGACCCGGCCGCGGGAGACCCAGTACTTC
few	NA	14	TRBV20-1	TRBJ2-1	CSAKHPITYNEQFF	TGCAGTGCTAAACACCCTATTACCTACAATGAGCAGTTCTTC
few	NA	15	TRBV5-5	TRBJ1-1	CASSGGPNLNTEAFF	TGTGCCAGCAGCGGGGGACCTAACTTGAACACTGAAGCTTTCTTT
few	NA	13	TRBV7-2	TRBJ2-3	CASSPRGVDTQYF	TGTGCCAGCAGCCCCAGGGGGGTAGATACGCAGTATTTT
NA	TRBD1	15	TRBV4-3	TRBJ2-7	CASSQLTGDGYEQYF	TGCGCCAGCAGCCAGTTGACAGGGGACGGCTACGAGCAGTACTTC
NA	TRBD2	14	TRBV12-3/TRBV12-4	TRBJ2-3	CASSQTLAGDTQYF	TGTGCCAGCAGCCAGACGCTAGCGGGAGATACGCAGTATTTT